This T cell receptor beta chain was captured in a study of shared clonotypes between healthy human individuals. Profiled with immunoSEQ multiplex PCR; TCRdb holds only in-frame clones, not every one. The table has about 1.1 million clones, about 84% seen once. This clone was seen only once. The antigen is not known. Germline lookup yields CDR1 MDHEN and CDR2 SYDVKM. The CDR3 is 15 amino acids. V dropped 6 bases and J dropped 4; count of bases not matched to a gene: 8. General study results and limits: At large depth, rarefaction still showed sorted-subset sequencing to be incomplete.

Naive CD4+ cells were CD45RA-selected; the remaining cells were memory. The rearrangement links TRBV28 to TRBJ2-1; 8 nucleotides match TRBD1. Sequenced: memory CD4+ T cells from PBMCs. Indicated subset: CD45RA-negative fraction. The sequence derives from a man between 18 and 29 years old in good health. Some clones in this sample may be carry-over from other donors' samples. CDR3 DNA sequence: TGTGCCAGCAGCTCGGCGGGACAGGTTTACAATGAGCAGTTCTTC. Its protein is CASSSAGQVYNEQFF.